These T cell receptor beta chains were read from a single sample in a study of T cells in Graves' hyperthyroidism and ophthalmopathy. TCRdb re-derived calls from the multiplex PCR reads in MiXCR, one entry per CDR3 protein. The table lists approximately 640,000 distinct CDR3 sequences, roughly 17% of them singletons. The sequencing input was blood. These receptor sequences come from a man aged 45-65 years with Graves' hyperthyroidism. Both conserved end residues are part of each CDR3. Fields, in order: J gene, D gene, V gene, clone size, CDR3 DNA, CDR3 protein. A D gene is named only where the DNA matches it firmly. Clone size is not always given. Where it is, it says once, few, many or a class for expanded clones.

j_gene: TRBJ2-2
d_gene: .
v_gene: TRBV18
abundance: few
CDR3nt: TGTGCCAGCTCACCAGAACAGACTAGGTCGAGGGAGCTGTTTTTT
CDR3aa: CASSPEQTRSRELFF

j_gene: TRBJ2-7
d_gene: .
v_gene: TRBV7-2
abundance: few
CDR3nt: TGTGCCAGCAGCTTAGTCCCCTGGGGGGACGAGCAGTACTTC
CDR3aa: CASSLVPWGDEQYF

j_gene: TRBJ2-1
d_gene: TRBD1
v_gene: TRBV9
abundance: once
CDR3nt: TGTGCCAGCAGTTTCCGAGACAGGGTGGATGGTGAGCAGTTCTTC
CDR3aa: CASSFRDRVDGEQFF

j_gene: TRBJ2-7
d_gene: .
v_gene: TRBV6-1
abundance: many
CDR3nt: TGTGCCAGCAGGGGTAGTAATTCCGACAGGCCCTACGAGCAGTACTTC
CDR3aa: CASRGSNSDRPYEQYF

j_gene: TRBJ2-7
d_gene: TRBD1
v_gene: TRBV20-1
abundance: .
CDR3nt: TGCAGTGCTAGAGATCCGGGACAGGGGCCCTACGAGCAGTACTTC
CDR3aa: CSARDPGQGPYEQYF

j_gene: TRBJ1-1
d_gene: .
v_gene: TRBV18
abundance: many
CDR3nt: TGTGCCAGCTCACCACTGGCAGGGGTACCTTTCTTT
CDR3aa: CASSPLAGVPFF

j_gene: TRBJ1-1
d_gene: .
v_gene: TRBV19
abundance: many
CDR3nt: TGTGCCAGTAGTTCCGGGCCTAGGGCTGAAGCTTTCTTT
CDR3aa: CASSSGPRAEAFF

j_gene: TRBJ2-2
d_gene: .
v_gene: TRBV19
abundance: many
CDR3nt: TGTGCCAGTAGTGTAATTCTAGTTCCCCCGCGAGCGAACACCGGGGAGCTGTTTTTT
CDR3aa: CASSVILVPPRANTGELFF

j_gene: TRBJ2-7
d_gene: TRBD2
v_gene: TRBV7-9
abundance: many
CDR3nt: TGTGCCAGCAGCTTAAATCGGGCTAGCGGGAGTCTAGAGCAGTACTTC
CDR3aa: CASSLNRASGSLEQYF

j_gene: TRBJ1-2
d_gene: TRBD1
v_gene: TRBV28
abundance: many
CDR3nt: TGTGCCAGCATCCACCCCGGACAGGGCGCCTATGGCTACACCTTC
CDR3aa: CASIHPGQGAYGYTF

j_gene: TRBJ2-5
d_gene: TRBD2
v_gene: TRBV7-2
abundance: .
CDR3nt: TGTGCCAGCAGCGCTAGCGGGGCTAGCGGGGAAGAGACCCAGTACTTC
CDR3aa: CASSASGASGEETQYF